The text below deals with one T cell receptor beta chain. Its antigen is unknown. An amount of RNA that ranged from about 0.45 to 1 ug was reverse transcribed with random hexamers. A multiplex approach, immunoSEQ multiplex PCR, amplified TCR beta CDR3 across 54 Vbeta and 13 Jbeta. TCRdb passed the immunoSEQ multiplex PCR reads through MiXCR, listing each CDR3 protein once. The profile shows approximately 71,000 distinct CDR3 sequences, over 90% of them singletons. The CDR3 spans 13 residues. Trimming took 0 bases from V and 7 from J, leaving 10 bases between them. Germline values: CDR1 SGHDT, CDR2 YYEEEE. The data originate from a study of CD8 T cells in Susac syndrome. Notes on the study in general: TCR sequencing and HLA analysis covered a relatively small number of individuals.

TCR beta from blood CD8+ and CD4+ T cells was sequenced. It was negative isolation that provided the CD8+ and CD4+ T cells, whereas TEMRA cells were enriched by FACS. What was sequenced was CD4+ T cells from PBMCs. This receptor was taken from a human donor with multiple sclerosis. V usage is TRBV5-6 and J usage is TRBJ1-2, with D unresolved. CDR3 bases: TGTGCCAGCAGCTTGGGACACCCGGGTGGCTACACCTTC. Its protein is CASSLGHPGGYTF. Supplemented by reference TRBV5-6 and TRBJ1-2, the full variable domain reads DAGVTQSPTHLIKTRGQQVTLRCSPKSGHDTVSWYQQALGQGPQFIFQYYEEEERQRGNFPDRFSGHQFPNYSSELNVNALLLGDSALYLCASSLGHPGGYTFGSGTRLTVV.